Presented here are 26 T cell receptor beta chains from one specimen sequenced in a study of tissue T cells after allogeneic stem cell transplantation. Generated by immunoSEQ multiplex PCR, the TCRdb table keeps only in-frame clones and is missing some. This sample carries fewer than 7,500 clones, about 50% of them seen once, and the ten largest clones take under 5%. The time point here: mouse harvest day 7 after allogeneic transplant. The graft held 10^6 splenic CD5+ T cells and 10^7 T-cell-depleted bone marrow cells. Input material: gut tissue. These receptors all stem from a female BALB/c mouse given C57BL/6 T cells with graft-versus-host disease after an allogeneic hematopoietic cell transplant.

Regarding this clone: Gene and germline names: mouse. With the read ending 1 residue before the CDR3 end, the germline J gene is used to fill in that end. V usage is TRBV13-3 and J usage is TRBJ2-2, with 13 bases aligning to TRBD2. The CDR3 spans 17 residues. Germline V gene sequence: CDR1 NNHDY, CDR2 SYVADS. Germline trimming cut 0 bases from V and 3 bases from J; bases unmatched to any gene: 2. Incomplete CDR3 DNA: TGTGCCAGCAGTGATGGGACTGGGGGGGCGGACACCGGGCAGCTCTAC. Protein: CASSDGTGGADTGQLY. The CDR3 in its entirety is CASSDGTGGADTGQLYF. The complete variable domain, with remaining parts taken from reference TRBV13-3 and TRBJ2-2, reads EAAVTQSPRSKVAVTGGKVTLSCHQTNNHDYMYWYRQDTGHGLRLIHYSYVADSTEKGDIPDGYKASRPSQENFSLILELASLSQTAVYFCASSDGTGGADTGQLYFGEGSKLTVL.

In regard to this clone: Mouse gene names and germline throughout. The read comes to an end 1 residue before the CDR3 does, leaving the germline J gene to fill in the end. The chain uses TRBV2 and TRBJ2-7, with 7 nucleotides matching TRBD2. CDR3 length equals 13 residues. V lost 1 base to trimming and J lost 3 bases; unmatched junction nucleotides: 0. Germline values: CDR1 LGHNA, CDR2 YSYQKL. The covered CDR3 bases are TGTGCCAGCAGCCAAGCTGGGGGCTATGAACAGTAC. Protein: CASSQAGGYEQY. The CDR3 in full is CASSQAGGYEQYF.

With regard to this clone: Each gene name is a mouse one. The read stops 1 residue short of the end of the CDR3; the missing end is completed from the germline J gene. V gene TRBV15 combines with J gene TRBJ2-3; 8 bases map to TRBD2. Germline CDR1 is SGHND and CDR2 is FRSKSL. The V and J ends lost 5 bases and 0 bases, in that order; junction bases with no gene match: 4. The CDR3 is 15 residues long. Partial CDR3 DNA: TGTGCCAGCAGTCCGGGACTGGCGAGTGCAGAAACGCTGTAT. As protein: CASSPGLASAETLY. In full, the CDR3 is CASSPGLASAETLYF.

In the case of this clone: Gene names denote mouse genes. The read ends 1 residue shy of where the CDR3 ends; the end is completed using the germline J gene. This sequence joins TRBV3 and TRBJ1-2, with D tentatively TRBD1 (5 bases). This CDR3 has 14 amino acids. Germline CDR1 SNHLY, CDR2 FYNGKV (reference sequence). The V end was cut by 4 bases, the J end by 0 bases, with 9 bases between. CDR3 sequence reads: CASSWTFANSDYTF. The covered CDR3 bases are TGTGCCAGCAGCTGGACATTTGCAAACTCCGACTACACC.

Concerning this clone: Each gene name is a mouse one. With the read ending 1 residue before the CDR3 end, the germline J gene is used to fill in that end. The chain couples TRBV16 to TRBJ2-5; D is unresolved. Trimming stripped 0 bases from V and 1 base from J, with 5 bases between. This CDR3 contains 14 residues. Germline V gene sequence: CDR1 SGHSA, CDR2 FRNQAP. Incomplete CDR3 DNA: TGTGCAAGCAGCTTAGAACACTACCAAGACACCCAGTAC. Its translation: CASSLEHYQDTQY. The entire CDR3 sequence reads CASSLEHYQDTQYF.

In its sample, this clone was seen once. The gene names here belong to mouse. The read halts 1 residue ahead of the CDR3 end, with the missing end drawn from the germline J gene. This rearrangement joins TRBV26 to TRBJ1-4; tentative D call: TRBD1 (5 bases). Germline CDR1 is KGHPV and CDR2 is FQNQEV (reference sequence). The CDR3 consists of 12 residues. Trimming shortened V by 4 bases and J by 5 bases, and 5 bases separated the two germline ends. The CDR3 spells CASSHRNERLFF. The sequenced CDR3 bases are TGTGCCAGCAGTCACAGGAACGAAAGATTATTT.

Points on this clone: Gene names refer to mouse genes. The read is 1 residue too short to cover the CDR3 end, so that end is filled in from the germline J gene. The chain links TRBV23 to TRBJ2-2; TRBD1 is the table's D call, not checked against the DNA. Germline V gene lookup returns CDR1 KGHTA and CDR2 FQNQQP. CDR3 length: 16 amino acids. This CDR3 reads CSSSQSAGGNTGQLYF. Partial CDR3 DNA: TGCTCCAGCAGTCAATCGGCAGGGGGGAACACCGGGCAGCTCTAC.

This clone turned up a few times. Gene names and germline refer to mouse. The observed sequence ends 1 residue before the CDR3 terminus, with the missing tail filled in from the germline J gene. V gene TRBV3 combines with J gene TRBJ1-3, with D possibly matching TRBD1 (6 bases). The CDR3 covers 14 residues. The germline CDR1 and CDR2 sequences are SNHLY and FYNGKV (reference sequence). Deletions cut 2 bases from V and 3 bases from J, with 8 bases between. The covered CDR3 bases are TGTGCCAGCAGCTTAAACAGGGATGGAAATACGCTCTAT. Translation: CASSLNRDGNTLY. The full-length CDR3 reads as CASSLNRDGNTLYF.

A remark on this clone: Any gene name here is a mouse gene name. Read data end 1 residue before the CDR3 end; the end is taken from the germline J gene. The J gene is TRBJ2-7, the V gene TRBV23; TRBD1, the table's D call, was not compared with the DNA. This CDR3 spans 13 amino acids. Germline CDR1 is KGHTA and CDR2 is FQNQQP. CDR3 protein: CSSSQWQGDEQYF. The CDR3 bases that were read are TGCTCCAGCAGTCAATGGCAGGGGGATGAACAGTAC. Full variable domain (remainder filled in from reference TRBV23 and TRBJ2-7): DAAVTQKPRYLIKMKGQEAEMKCIPEKGHTAVFWYQQKQSKELKFLIYFQNQQPLDQIDMVKERFSAVCPSSSLCSLGIRTCEAEDSALYLCSSSQWQGDEQYFGPGTRLTVL.

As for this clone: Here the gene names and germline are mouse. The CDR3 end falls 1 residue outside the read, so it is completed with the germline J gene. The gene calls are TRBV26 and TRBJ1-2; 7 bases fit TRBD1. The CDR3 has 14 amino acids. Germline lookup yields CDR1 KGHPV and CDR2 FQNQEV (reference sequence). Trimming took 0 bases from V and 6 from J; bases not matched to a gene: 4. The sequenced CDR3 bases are TGTGCCAGCAGTCTGTCGACAGGGAGGGCCGACTACACC. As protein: CASSLSTGRADYT. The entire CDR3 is CASSLSTGRADYTF.

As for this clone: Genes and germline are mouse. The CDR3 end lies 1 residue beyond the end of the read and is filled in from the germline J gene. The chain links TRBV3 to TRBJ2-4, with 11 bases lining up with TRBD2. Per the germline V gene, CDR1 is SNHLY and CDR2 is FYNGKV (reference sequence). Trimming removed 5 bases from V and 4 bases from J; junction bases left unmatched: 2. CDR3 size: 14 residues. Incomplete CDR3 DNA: TGTGCCAGCAGCAAGACTGGGGGGGAAAACACCTTGTAC. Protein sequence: CASSKTGGENTLY. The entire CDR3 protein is CASSKTGGENTLYF.

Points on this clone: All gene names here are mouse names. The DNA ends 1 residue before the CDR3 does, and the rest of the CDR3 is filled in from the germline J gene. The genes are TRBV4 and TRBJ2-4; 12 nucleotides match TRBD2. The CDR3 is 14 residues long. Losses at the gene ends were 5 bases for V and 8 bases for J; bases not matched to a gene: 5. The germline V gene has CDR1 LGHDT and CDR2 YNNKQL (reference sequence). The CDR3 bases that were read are TGTGCCAGCAGCAAACGGGACTGGGGGGTCACCTTGTAC. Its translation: CASSKRDWGVTLY. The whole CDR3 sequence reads CASSKRDWGVTLYF.

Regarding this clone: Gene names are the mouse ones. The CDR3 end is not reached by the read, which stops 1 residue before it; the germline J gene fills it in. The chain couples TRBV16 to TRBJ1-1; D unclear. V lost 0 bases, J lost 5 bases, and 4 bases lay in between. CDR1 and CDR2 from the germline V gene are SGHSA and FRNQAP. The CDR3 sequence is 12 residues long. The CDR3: CASSLDRTEVFF. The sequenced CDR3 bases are TGTGCAAGCAGCTTAGACAGAACAGAAGTCTTC.

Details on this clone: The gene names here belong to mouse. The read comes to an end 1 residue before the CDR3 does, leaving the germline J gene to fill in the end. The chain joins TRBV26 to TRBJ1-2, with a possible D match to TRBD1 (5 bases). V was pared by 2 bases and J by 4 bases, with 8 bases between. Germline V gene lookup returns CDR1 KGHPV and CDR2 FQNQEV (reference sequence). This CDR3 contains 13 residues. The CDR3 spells CASSLGGTSDYTF. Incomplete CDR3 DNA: TGTGCCAGCAGTCTGGGGGGGACCTCCGACTACACC. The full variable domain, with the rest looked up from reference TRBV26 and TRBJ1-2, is NSKVIQTPRYLVKGQGQKAKMRCIPEKGHPVVFWYQQNKNNEFKFLINFQNQEVLQQIDMTEKRFSAECPSNSPCSLEIQSSEAGDSALYLCASSLGGTSDYTFGSGTRLLVI.

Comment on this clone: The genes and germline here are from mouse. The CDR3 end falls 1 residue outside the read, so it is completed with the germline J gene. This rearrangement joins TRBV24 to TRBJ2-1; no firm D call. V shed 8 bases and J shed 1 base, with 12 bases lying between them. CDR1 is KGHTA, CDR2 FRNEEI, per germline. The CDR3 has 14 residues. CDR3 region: CASVPQRNYAEQFF. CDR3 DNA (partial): TGTGCCAGCGTCCCTCAGCGGAACTATGCTGAGCAGTTC.

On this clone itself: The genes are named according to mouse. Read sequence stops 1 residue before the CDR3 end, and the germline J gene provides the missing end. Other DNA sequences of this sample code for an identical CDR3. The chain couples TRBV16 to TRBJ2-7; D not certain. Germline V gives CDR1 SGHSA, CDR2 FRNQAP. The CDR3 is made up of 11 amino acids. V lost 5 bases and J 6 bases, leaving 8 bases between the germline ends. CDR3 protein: CASSLGGEQYF. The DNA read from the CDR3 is TGTGCAAGCAGCCTAGGCGGTGAACAGTAC.

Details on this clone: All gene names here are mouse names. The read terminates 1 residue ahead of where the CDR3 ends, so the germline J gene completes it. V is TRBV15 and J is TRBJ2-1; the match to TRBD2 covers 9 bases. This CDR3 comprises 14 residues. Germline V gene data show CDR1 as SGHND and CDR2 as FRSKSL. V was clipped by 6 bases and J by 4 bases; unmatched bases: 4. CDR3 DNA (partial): TGTGCCAGCAGGTGGGGGGGCGCATATGCTGAGCAGTTC. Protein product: CASRWGGAYAEQF. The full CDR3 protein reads CASRWGGAYAEQFF.

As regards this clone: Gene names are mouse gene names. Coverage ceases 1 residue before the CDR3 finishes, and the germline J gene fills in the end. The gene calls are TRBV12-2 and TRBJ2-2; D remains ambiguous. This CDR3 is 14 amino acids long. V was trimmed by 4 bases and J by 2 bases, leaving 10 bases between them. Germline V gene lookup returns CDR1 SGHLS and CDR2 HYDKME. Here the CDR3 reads CASSPGDNTGQLYF. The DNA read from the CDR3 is TGTGCCAGCTCCCCCGGGGATAACACCGGGCAGCTCTAC.

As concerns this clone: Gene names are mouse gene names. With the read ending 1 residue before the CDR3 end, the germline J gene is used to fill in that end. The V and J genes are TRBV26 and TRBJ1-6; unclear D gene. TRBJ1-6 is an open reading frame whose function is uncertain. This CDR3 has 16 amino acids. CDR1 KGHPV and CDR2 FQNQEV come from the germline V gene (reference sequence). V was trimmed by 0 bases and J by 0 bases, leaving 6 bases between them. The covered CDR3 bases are TGTGCCAGCAGTCTGTCGGGGAATTCCTATAATTCGCCCCTCTAC. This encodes CASSLSGNSYNSPLY. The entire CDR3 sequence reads CASSLSGNSYNSPLYF.

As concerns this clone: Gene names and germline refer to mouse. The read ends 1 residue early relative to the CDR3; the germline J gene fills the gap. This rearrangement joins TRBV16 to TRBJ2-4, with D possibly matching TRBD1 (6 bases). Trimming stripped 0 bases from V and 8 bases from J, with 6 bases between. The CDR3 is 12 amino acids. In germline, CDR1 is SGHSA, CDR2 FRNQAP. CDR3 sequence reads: CASSLEGGTLYF. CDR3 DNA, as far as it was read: TGTGCAAGCAGCTTAGAAGGGGGCACCTTGTAC.

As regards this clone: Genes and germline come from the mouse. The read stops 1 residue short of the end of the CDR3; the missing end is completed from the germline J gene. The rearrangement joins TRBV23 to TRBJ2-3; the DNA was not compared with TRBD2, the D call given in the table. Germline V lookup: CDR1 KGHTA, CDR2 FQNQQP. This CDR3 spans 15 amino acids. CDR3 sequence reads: CSSSLDWGSAETLYF. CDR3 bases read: TGCTCCAGCAGTCTTGACTGGGGTAGTGCAGAAACGCTGTAT. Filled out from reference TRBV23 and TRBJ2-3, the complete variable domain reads DAAVTQKPRYLIKMKGQEAEMKCIPEKGHTAVFWYQQKQSKELKFLIYFQNQQPLDQIDMVKERFSAVCPSSSLCSLGIRTCEAEDSALYLCSSSLDWGSAETLYFGSGTRLTVL.

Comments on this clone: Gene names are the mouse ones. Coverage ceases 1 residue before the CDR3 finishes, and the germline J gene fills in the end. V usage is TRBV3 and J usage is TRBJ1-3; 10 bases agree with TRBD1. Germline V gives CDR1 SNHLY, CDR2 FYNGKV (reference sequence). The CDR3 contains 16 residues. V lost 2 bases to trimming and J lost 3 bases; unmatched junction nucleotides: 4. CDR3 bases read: TGTGCCAGCAGCTTACTTGACAGGGGGCGTGGAAATACGCTCTAT. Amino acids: CASSLLDRGRGNTLY. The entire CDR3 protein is CASSLLDRGRGNTLYF.

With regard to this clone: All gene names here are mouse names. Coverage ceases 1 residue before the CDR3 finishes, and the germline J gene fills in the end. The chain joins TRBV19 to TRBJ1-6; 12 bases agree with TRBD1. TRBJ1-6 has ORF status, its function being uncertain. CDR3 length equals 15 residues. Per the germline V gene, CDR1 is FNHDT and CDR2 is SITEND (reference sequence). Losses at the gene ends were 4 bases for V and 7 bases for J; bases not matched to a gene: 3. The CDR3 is CASSWGQGANSPLYF. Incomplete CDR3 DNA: TGTGCCAGCAGTTGGGGACAGGGGGCCAATTCGCCCCTCTAC.

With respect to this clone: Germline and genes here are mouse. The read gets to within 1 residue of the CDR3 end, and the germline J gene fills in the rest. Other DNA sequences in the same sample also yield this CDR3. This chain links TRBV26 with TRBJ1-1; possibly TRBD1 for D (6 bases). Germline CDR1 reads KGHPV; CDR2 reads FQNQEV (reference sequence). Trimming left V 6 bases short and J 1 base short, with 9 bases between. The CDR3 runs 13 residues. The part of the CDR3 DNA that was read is TGTGCCAGCAGCCCGGGACAAAACACAGAAGTCTTC. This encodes CASSPGQNTEVF. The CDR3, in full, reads CASSPGQNTEVFF. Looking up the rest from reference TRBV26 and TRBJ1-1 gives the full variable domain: NSKVIQTPRYLVKGQGQKAKMRCIPEKGHPVVFWYQQNKNNEFKFLINFQNQEVLQQIDMTEKRFSAECPSNSPCSLEIQSSEAGDSALYLCASSPGQNTEVFFGKGTRLTVV.

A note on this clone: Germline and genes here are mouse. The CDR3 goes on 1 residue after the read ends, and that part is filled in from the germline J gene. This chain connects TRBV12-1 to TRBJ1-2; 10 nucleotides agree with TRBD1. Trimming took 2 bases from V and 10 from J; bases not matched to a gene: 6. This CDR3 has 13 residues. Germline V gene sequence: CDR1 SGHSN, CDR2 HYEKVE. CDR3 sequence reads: CASSRGTGEGYTF. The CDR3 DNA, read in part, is TGTGCCAGCTCTCGCGGGACAGGGGAGGGCTACACC.

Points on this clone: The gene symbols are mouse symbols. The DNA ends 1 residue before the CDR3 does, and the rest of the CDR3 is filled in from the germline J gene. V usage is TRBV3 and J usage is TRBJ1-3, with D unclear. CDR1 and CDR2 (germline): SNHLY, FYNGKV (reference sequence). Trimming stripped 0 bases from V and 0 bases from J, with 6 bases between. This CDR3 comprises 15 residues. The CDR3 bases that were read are TGTGCCAGCAGCTTAGCGCGGTCTTCTGGAAATACGCTCTAT. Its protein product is CASSLARSSGNTLY. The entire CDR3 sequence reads CASSLARSSGNTLYF.